Below are 16 T cell receptor beta chains sequenced from a single sample in a study of T cell responses to AZD1222 COVID-19 vaccine. Repertoires were generated with immunoSEQ multiplex PCR, while TCRdb's copy carries only in-frame clones and drops some. The sample shows about 54,000 clones, under 90% of them seen only once. Sequencing used peripheral blood, obtained on day 0 of AZD1222 vaccination. The origin of the receptors is an adult in good health.

The rearrangement uses TRBV7-6 and TRBJ2-1; D is possibly TRBD1 or TRBD2 (5 bases each). The CDR3 runs to 15 residues. Trimming shortened V by 5 bases and J by 5 bases, and 16 bases separated the two germline ends. Germline loops: CDR1 SGHVS, CDR2 FNYEAQ. DNA of the CDR3: TGTGCCAGCAGCCTAGAGGGGCGTTCCAACAATGAGCAGTTCTTC. This gives the protein CASSLEGRSNNEQFF. Full variable domain (outside the CDR3, taken from reference TRBV7-6 and TRBJ2-1): GAGVSQSPRYKVTKRGQDVALRCDPISGHVSLYWYRQALGQGPEFLTYFNYEAQQDKSGLPNDRFSAERPEGSISTLTIQRTEQRDSAMYRCASSLEGRSNNEQFFGPGTRLTVL.

The V gene is TRBV5-1, the J gene TRBJ2-6, with 8 bases identical to TRBD1. Unmatched junction bases numbered 5, after V lost 3 bases and J lost 0 bases. The CDR3 is 17 residues long. Germline loops: CDR1 SGHRS, CDR2 YFSETQ. The CDR3 DNA reads as TGCGCCAGCAGCTACGGACAGGGAAGCTCTGGGGCCAACGTCCTGACTTTC. This codes for CASSYGQGSSGANVLTF.

The chain employs TRBV14 and TRBJ1-2, with D unclear. In germline, CDR1 is SGHDN, CDR2 FVKESK. The length of the CDR3 is 13 residues. Trimming took 0 bases from V and 4 from J, leaving 6 bases between them. The CDR3 spells CASSQDLIYGYTF. The DNA for the CDR3 is TGTGCCAGCAGCCAAGATCTGATCTATGGCTACACCTTC.

The chain joins TRBV28 to TRBJ1-4; perhaps TRBD1 as D (6 bases). This CDR3 has 15 residues. Germline values: CDR1 MDHEN, CDR2 SYDVKM. The ends were cut back, 10 bases at V and 5 bases at J, with 20 bases in the middle. CDR3 DNA sequence: TGTGCCACCATCCGAGTGGGGGGGGCCAATGAAAAACTGTTTTTT. Translation gives CATIRVGGANEKLFF.

V usage is TRBV3-1 (or the pseudogene TRBV3-2) and J usage is TRBJ1-1; 7 bases are a match to TRBD1. The germline V gene has CDR1 LGHDT and CDR2 YNNKEL (reference sequence). This CDR3 comprises 14 residues. V lost 6 bases and J lost 4; bases outside the gene matches: 8. Written as DNA, the CDR3 is TGTGCCAGCAGTAACAGGGGATTTGGCACTGAAGCTTTCTTT. Translated, it gives CASSNRGFGTEAFF.

The chain links TRBV6-1 to TRBJ2-5, with D possibly called TRBD1 or TRBD2 (5 bases each). CDR1 and CDR2 (germline): MNHNS, SASEGT. The V end lost 2 bases, the J end lost 1 base, and 8 bases lay between the germline ends. The CDR3 loop spans 14 amino acids. This CDR3 reads CASSEKGPQETQYF. In nucleotides, the CDR3 is TGTGCCAGCAGTGAAAAGGGACCCCAAGAGACCCAGTACTTC.

The chain carries TRBV29-1 and TRBJ1-5, with TRBD1 as a possible D gene (5 bases). Trimming took off 6 bases at V and 4 bases at J, with 13 bases between the two ends. Germline assignment: CDR1 SQVTM and CDR2 ANQGSEA. The CDR3 runs to 13 residues. The CDR3 bases are TGCAGCGTAGCCGATGGGGGGAATCAGCCCCAGCATTTT. Its protein is CSVADGGNQPQHF.

The genes are TRBV5-1 and TRBJ1-2, with D unclear. Germline assignment: CDR1 SGHRS and CDR2 YFSETQ. The CDR3 consists of 13 residues. Trimming stripped 0 bases from V and 2 bases from J, with 5 bases between. The CDR3 coding sequence is TGCGCCAGCAGCTTGGACGGGAACTATGGCTACACCTTC. Translation: CASSLDGNYGYTF.

The gene calls are TRBV7-3 and TRBJ2-1, with 10 bases fitting TRBD1. V was clipped by 6 bases and J by 6 bases; unmatched bases: 8. Germline V CDR1 and CDR2: SGHTA, FQGTGA. CDR3 length equals 15 residues. This chain's CDR3 is CASSPSRDRGNEQFF. For the CDR3, the DNA is TGTGCCAGCAGTCCGAGCCGGGACAGGGGCAATGAGCAGTTCTTC.

This chain links TRBV3-1 (or the pseudogene TRBV3-2) with TRBJ1-5; TRBD1 matches at 9 bases. There are 16 residues in the CDR3. J was trimmed by 8 bases and V by 3 bases; bases with no gene match: 11. Germline CDR1 and CDR2: LGHDT and YNNKEL (reference sequence). CDR3 coding DNA: TGTGCCAGCAGCCATGCCGGGACAGGGAATGGGGAGCCCCAGCATTTT. Its protein is CASSHAGTGNGEPQHF.

The rearrangement joins TRBV28 to TRBJ2-7; D may be TRBD2 (6 bases). This CDR3 has 13 amino acids. From germline, CDR1 is MDHEN and CDR2 SYDVKM. V lost 4 bases and J 7 bases, leaving 14 bases between the germline ends. The CDR3: CASSWDLGGEQYF. Here the CDR3 DNA reads TGTGCCAGCAGTTGGGACCTCGGGGGTGAGCAGTACTTC.

The rearrangement links TRBV5-8 to TRBJ1-1; 10 bases match TRBD1. The CDR3 totals 17 residues. After removal of 5 bases from V and 0 bases from J, the junction contained 10 bases not matched to a gene. In germline, CDR1 is SGHTS, CDR2 YDEGEE. The CDR3 DNA reads TGTGCCAGCAGACATCCCGGGACAGGGGCCATGAACACTGAAGCTTTCTTT. Amino acids: CASRHPGTGAMNTEAFF.

This clone is a singleton in its sample. The J gene is TRBJ2-5, the V gene TRBV5-4, with 10 bases that match TRBD1. CDR3 length equals 15 residues. The V and J ends lost 4 bases and 5 bases, in that order; junction bases with no gene match: 8. CDR1 SGHNT and CDR2 YYREEE come from the germline V gene (reference sequence). CDR3 sequence reads: CASSTGTGVRETQYF. The CDR3 nucleotides read TGTGCCAGCAGCACCGGGACAGGGGTGCGGGAGACCCAGTACTTC.

This chain connects TRBV6-4 to TRBJ1-1; 7 nucleotides align to TRBD1. This CDR3 is built from 16 residues. Germline CDR1 reads MRHNA; CDR2 reads SNTAGT. V lost 3 bases and J lost 2; bases outside the gene matches: 9. The CDR3 here is CASSEWQGGGNTEAFF. CDR3 nucleotide sequence: TGTGCCAGCAGTGAGTGGCAGGGGGGCGGAAACACTGAAGCTTTCTTT.

The genes are TRBV11-1 and TRBJ1-1; 9 positions agree with TRBD1. CDR1 is SGHAT and CDR2 is FQDESV in the germline V gene (reference sequence). V lost 4 bases, J lost 3 bases, and 9 bases stayed unmatched. The CDR3 contains 16 residues. This CDR3 is CASSSDTDRGDTEAFF. The CDR3 DNA reads as TGTGCCAGCAGCTCGGACACGGACAGGGGCGACACTGAAGCTTTCTTT.

The chain joins TRBV6-1 to TRBJ2-1, with D possibly TRBD2 on 7 matching bases. Germline-derived CDR1 and CDR2 are MNHNS and SASEGT. This CDR3 is 15 amino acids long. Trimming took off 1 base at V and 3 bases at J, with 10 bases between the two ends. The CDR3 reads CASSEGGGYYNEQFF. As DNA, the CDR3 is TGTGCCAGCAGTGAAGGGGGGGGCTACTACAATGAGCAGTTCTTC.